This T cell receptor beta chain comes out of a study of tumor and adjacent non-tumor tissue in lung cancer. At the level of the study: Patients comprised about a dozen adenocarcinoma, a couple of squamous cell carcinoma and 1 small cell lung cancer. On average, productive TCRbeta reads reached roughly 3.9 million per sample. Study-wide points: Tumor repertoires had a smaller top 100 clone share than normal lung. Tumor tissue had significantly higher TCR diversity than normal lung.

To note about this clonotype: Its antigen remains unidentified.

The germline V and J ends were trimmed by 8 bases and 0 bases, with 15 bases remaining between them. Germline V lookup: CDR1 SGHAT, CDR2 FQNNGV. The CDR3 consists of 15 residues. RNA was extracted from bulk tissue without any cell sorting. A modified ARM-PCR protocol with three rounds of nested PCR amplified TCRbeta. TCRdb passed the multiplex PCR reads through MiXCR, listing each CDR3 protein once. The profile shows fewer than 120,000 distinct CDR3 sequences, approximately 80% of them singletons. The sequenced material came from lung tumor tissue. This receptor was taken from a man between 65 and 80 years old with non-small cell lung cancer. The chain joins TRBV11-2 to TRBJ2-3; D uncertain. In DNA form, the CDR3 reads TGTGCCAGCTTCTCGTTCGGGTATAGCACAGATACGCAGTATTTT. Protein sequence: CASFSFGYSTDTQYF.